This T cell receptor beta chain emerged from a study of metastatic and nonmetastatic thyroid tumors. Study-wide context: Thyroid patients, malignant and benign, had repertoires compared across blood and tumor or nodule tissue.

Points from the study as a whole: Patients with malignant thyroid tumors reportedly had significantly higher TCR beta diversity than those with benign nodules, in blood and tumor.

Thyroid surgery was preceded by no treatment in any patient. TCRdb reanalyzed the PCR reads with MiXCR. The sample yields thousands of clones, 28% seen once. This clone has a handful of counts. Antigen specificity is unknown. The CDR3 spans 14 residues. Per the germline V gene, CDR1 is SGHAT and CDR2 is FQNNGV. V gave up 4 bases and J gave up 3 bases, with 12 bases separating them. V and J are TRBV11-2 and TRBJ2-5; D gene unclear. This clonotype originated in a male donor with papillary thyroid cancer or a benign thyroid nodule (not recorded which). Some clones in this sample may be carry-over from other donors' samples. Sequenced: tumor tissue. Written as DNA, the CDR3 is TGTGCCAGCAGCTCAGAATGGAGAGAAGAGACCCAGTACTTC. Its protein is CASSSEWREETQYF.